This T cell receptor (beta chain) appears in the sequencing data of a study of blood T cell repertoires in COVID-19. The CDR3 contains 16 residues. CDR1 and CDR2 (germline): SGHDT, YYEEEE. V gave up 7 bases and J gave up 5 bases; unmatched junction bases: 11. Data came from immunoSEQ multiplex PCR; TCRdb stores just in-frame clones and leaves some out. The data show about 160,000 clones, with roughly 90% seen just once and about 6.3% held by the top ten. The receptor's source is a woman between 50 and 59 years old who had recovered from COVID-19. The V gene is TRBV5-6, the J gene TRBJ1-4, with 10 bases identical to TRBD1. The source material was PBMCs or T cells enriched from blood (not recorded which). The CDR3 here is CASSDRGVFPNEKLFF. CDR3 sequence (DNA): TGTGCCAGCTCGGACAGGGGGGTGTTCCCCAATGAAAAACTGTTTTTT.